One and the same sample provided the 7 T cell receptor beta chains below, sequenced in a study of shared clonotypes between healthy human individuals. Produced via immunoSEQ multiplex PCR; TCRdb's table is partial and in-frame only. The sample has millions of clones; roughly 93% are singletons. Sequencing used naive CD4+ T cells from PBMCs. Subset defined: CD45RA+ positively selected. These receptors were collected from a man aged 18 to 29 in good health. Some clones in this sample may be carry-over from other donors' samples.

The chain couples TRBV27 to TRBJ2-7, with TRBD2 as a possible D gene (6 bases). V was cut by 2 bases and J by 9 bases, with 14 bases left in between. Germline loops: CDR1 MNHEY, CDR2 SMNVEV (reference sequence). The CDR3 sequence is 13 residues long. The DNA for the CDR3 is TGTGCCAGCAGTTTACCCCCTTCGGGAGCGCAGTACTTC. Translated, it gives CASSLPPSGAQYF.

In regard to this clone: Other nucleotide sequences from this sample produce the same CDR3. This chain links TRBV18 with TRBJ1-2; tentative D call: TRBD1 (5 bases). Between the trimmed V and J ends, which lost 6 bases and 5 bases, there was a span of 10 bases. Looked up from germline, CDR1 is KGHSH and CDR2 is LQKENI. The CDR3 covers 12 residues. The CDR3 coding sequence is TGTGCCAGCTCCCCTGACAGTTATGGCTACACCTTC. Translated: CASSPDSYGYTF.

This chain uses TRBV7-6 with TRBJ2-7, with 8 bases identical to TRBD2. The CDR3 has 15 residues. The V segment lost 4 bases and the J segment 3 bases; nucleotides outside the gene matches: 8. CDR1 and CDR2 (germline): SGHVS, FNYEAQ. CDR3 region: CASSSVVSGNYEQYF. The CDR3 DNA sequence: TGTGCCAGCAGCTCCGTCGTTAGCGGGAACTACGAGCAGTACTTC.

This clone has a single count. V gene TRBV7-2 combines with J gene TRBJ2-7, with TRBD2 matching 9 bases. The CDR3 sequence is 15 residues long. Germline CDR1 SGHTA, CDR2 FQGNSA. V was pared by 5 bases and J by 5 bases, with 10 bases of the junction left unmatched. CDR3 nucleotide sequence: TGTGCCAGCAGCCGGGGGGCGGGAGGGCGACACGAGCAGTACTTC. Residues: CASSRGAGGRHEQYF.

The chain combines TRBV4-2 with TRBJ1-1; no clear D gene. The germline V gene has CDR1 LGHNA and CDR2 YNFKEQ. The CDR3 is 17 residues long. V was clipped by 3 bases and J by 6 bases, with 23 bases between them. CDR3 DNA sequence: TGTGCCAGCAGCCACAAACCCGGACGGGAAAAGAAGGCTGAAGCTTTCTTT. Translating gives CASSHKPGREKKAEAFF.

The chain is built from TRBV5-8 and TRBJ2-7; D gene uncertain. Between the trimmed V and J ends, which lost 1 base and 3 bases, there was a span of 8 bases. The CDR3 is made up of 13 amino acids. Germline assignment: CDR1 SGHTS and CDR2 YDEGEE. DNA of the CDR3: TGTGCCAGCAGCTTGTCCAGGATCTACGAGCAGTACTTC. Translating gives CASSLSRIYEQYF. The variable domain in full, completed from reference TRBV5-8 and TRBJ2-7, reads EAGVTQSPTHLIKTRGQQATLRCSPISGHTSVYWYQQALGLGLQFLLWYDEGEERNRGNFPPRFSGRQFPNYSSELNVNALELEDSALYLCASSLSRIYEQYFGPGTRLTVT.

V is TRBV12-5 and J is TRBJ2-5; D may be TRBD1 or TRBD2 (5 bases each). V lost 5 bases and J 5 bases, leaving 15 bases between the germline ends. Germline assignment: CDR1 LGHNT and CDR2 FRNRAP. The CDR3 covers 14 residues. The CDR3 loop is CASGPGTRGETQYF. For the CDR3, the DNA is TGTGCTAGTGGTCCCGGGACCCGTGGGGAGACCCAGTACTTC.